One sample yielded the 6 T cell receptor beta chains listed below, sequenced in a study of T cells in Graves' hyperthyroidism and ophthalmopathy. The investigators amplified TCR beta CDR3 regions from RNA transcripts. TCR CDR3 regions were first amplified by RT-PCR with HTBI primers. MiXCR was run by TCRdb on the multiplex PCR reads, yielding one entry per CDR3 protein. Seen here are 130,000 to 150,000 distinct CDR3 sequences, approximately 20% observed once, and the top ten hold 60% to 70%. What was sequenced was blood. These receptors were obtained from a woman in her fifties or sixties with Graves' hyperthyroidism that later progressed to Graves' ophthalmopathy.

This clonotype has at least ten counts. This chain uses TRBV5-1 with TRBJ1-1; D unresolved. CDR1 and CDR2 (germline): SGHRS, YFSETQ. Trimming stripped 0 bases from V and 3 bases from J, with 3 bases between. The CDR3 is made up of 12 amino acids. The CDR3 nucleotides read TGCGCCAGCAGCTTGGGACACACTGAAGCTTTCTTT. Translating gives CASSLGHTEAFF.

The chain recombines TRBV28 with TRBJ1-4; D ambiguous. Trimming took off 7 bases at V and 3 bases at J, with 9 bases between the two ends. The germline CDR1 and CDR2 sequences are MDHEN and SYDVKM. This CDR3 comprises 13 residues. CDR3 nucleotides: TGTGCCAGCACCCCCCCCTCTAATGAAAAACTGTTTTTT. Translation: CASTPPSNEKLFF.

V usage is TRBV4-2 and J usage is TRBJ2-1; perhaps TRBD1 as D (5 bases). The germline V and J ends were trimmed by 0 bases and 6 bases, with 12 bases remaining between them. CDR1 is LGHNA and CDR2 is YNFKEQ in the germline V gene. The CDR3 is 15 amino acids. The CDR3 DNA is TGTGCCAGCAGCCAAGATTGGGGCCCACCCAATGAGCAGTTCTTC. Its protein is CASSQDWGPPNEQFF.

This clonotype showed up just a few times. The chain employs TRBV4-2 and TRBJ1-3; D is perhaps TRBD1 (6 bases). Trimming removed 0 bases at V and 0 bases at J, with 12 bases between. CDR3 length: 17 amino acids. Germline CDR1 is LGHNA and CDR2 is YNFKEQ. The CDR3 DNA is TGTGCCAGCAGCCAAGAGACAGGAACTAGCTCTGGAAACACCATATATTTT. Translation gives CASSQETGTSSGNTIYF.

The V and J genes are TRBV6-1 and TRBJ2-6; D is unresolved. There are 17 residues in the CDR3. Germline V CDR1 and CDR2: MNHNS, SASEGT. V gave up 1 base and J gave up 4 bases, with 14 bases separating them. CDR3 sequence reads: CASSEVFYEVGANVLTF. As DNA, the CDR3 is TGTGCCAGCAGTGAAGTTTTTTACGAGGTCGGGGCCAACGTCCTGACTTTC.

This chain connects TRBV20-1 to TRBJ2-5; 10 positions match TRBD2. Germline CDR1 and CDR2: DFQATT and SNEGSKA (reference sequence). The CDR3 runs to 15 residues. Trimming cost V 6 bases and J 2 bases; bases outside gene matches: 9. CDR3 bases: TGCAGTGCCAGCAGGGCTAGCGGGGGTCAAGAGACCCAGTACTTC. Its translation is CSASRASGGQETQYF.